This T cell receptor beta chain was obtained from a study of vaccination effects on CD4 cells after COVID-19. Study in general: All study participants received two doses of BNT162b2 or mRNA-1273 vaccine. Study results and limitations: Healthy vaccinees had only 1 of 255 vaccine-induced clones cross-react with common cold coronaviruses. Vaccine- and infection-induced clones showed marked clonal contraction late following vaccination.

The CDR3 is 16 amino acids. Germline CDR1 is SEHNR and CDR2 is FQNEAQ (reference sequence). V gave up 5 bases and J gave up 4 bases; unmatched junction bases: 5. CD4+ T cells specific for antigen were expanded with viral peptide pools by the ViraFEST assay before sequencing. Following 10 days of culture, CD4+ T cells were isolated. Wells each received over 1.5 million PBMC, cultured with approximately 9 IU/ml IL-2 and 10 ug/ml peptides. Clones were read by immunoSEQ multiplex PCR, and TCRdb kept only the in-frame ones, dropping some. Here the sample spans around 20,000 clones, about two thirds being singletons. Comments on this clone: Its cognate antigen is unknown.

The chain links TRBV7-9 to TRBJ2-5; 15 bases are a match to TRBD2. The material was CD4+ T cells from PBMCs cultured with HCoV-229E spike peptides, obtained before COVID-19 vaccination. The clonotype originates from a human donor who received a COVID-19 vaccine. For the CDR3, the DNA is TGTGCCAGCAGCCCCGGACTAGCGGGGGGGGGAGAGACCCAGTACTTC. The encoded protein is CASSPGLAGGGETQYF.